These 16 T cell receptor beta chains were all obtained from the same sample, sequenced in a study of T-cell reconstitution after alpha-beta-depleted transplantation in children. Preparation of the TCRbeta library involved a method that used unique molecular identifiers. TCRdb reprocessed the PCR reads with MiXCR, giving one entry per CDR3 protein. The table has 360,000 or so distinct CDR3 sequences, roughly 21% seen once. The sample in question was PBMCs from the stem cell graft donor, obtained from the stem cell graft. Receptors were obtained from a human donor who donated a stem cell graft to a child with acute myeloid leukemia.

The chain carries TRBV29-1 and TRBJ2-1, with D possibly matching TRBD2 (5 bases). Germline assignment: CDR1 SQVTM and CDR2 ANQGSEA. Trimming left V 8 bases short and J 4 bases short, with 21 bases between. There are 15 residues in the CDR3. CDR3 DNA sequence: TGCAGCCTAGGCGGGCTTTCCGAGGCTTACAATGAGCAGTTCTTC. This codes for CSLGGLSEAYNEQFF.

A single count supports this clonotype. This chain uses TRBV5-1 with TRBJ2-5, with 12 bases lining up with TRBD2. The V segment lost 0 bases and the J segment 4 bases; nucleotides outside the gene matches: 4. This CDR3 has 16 amino acids. Looked up from germline, CDR1 is SGHRS and CDR2 is YFSETQ. The CDR3 here is CASSLAGTSGLETQYF. The DNA for the CDR3 is TGCGCCAGCAGCTTGGCCGGGACTAGCGGGCTAGAGACCCAGTACTTC.

DNA for the CDR3: TGTGCCAGCAGTCCCCTACCGGACAGATCCAATCAGCCCCAGCATTTT. Protein product: CASSPLPDRSNQPQHF. This chain links TRBV27 with TRBJ1-5; tentative D call: TRBD1 (6 bases). The CDR3 has 16 amino acids. Germline loops: CDR1 MNHEY, CDR2 SMNVEV (reference sequence). V lost 5 bases and J 3 bases, leaving 17 bases between the germline ends.

Of note for this clonotype: It is likely a read error, because the conserved phenylalanine at the end of the CDR3 is missing. This chain connects TRBV7-2 to TRBJ2-5, with unresolved D. The CDR3 is 13 residues long. CDR1 SGHTA and CDR2 FQGNSA come from the germline V gene. With 2 bases removed from V and 1 base from J, the gap between germline ends came to 5 bases. The CDR3 region is CASSLRAQETQYS. Here the CDR3 DNA reads TGTGCCAGCAGCTTAAGGGCCCAAGAGACCCAGTACTCC.

This clonotype was seen a few times. V is TRBV12-3 or TRBV12-4 and J is TRBJ2-6, with D perhaps TRBD2 (5 bases). The CDR3 totals 14 residues. Between the trimmed V and J ends, which lost 5 bases and 3 bases, there was a span of 8 bases. The CDR3 region has the DNA TGTGCCAGCAGTGCGGGTGGTGGGGCCAACGTCCTGACTTTC. Translated: CASSAGGGANVLTF.

This clonotype has only a few counts. V usage is TRBV29-1 and J usage is TRBJ1-5; 8 nucleotides agree with TRBD1. The germline V gene has CDR1 SQVTM and CDR2 ANQGSEA. The CDR3 extends over 13 amino acids. Losses at the gene ends were 8 bases for V and 6 bases for J; bases not matched to a gene: 9. The CDR3 here is CSFSGGSGQPQHF. CDR3 nucleotides: TGCAGCTTCTCAGGGGGCAGCGGTCAGCCCCAGCATTTT.

This clonotype was seen a few times. The junction does not match germline at one end; this may be a read error. The gene calls are TRBV2 and TRBJ1-2; 7 bases fit TRBD1. The CDR3 totals 14 residues. Germline loops: CDR1 SNHLY, CDR2 FYNNEI. CDR3 DNA: TGTGCCAGCAGAGAAGGGCCGACAGGGATAGGCTACACCTTC. Translation: CASREGPTGIGYTF. Drawing the rest from reference TRBV2 and TRBJ1-2, the complete variable domain is EPEVTQTPSHQVTQMGQEVILRCVPISNHLYFYWYRQILGQKVEFLVSFYNNEISEKSEIFDDQFSVERPDGSNFTLKIRSTKLEDSAMYFCASREGPTGIGYTFGSGTRLTVV.

In this sample, this clonotype turned up many times. The rearrangement links TRBV29-1 to TRBJ2-2; tentative D call: TRBD2 (5 bases). This CDR3 spans 14 amino acids. Germline V lookup: CDR1 SQVTM, CDR2 ANQGSEA. Trimming took off 7 bases at V and 2 bases at J, with 14 bases between the two ends. CDR3 bases: TGCAGCGCGAGGCCGGGATTTAACACCGGGGAGCTGTTTTTT. Its translation: CSARPGFNTGELFF.

This clonotype was counted only a few times. The rearrangement links TRBV20-1 to TRBJ1-4; D unclear. Trimming stripped 1 base from V and 7 bases from J, with 7 bases between. Per germline, CDR1 DFQATT and CDR2 SNEGSKA (reference sequence). CDR3 size: 12 residues. The CDR3 DNA follows: TGCAGTGCTAGAGTAGAGGGTGAAAAACTGTTTTTT. Protein sequence: CSARVEGEKLFF.

The chain is built from TRBV5-5 and TRBJ1-6; D unresolved. This CDR3 spans 15 amino acids. The germline V gene has CDR1 SGHKS and CDR2 YYEKEE (reference sequence). Between the trimmed V and J ends, which lost 0 bases and 11 bases, there was a span of 15 bases. The CDR3 loop is CASSLDVLEGTPLHF. The CDR3 DNA sequence: TGTGCCAGCAGCTTGGACGTCTTGGAGGGTACACCCCTCCACTTT.

This clonotype was observed a few times. This chain connects TRBV5-1 to TRBJ2-4; D may be TRBD1 (7 bases). V lost 2 bases, J lost 11 bases, and 14 bases lay in between. The CDR3 is made up of 13 amino acids. CDR1 SGHRS and CDR2 YFSETQ come from the germline V gene. The CDR3: CASSLGRDSLQYF. CDR3 sequence (DNA): TGCGCCAGCAGCTTAGGGCGGGACAGTCTTCAGTACTTC.

This clonotype was recorded a few times. The rearrangement links TRBV12-3 or TRBV12-4 to TRBJ1-1; TRBD1 agrees at 12 bases. V lost 3 bases, J lost 6 bases, and 8 bases stayed unmatched. The CDR3 length is 16 residues. CDR3 sequence: CASSFGTGGAWAEAFF. The CDR3 DNA reads TGTGCCAGCAGTTTCGGGACAGGGGGCGCCTGGGCTGAAGCTTTCTTT.

The table lists this clonotype with many counts. This sequence joins TRBV12-5 and TRBJ2-4, with D unclear. The germline V and J ends were trimmed by 5 bases and 6 bases, with 20 bases remaining between them. CDR1 is LGHNT, CDR2 FRNRAP, per germline. The CDR3 sequence is 16 residues long. Written as DNA, the CDR3 is TGTGCTAGTGGTAACACCAATACTGCAGGAAGAAACATTCAGTACTTC. Its translation is CASGNTNTAGRNIQYF.

This clonotype was picked up a small number of times. The chain recombines TRBV13 with TRBJ2-2; perhaps TRBD2 as D (7 bases). Germline CDR1 and CDR2: PRHDT and FYEKMQ (reference sequence). Between the trimmed V and J ends, which lost 0 bases and 3 bases, there was a span of 11 bases. This CDR3 comprises 16 residues. CDR3 amino acids: CASSLGGGTYTGELFF. In nucleotides, the CDR3 is TGTGCCAGCAGCTTAGGCGGGGGGACATACACCGGGGAGCTGTTTTTT.

The chain couples TRBV12-3 or TRBV12-4 to TRBJ2-2; D ambiguous. This CDR3 has 13 amino acids. Between the trimmed V and J ends, which lost 2 bases and 5 bases, there was a span of 6 bases. In nucleotides, the CDR3 is TGTGCCAGCAGTTTAAGTAGAACCGGGGAGCTGTTTTTT. It is translated as CASSLSRTGELFF.

This clonotype turned up a few times. The chain combines TRBV5-1 with TRBJ2-7, with TRBD2 identical over 12 bases. Germline trimming cut 3 bases from V and 5 bases from J; bases unmatched to any gene: 6. Germline CDR1 SGHRS, CDR2 YFSETQ. The CDR3 contains 15 residues. CDR3 nucleotide sequence: TGCGCCAGCAGCTCCCGGACTAGCGGGACCGACGAGCAGTACTTC. Translation gives CASSSRTSGTDEQYF.